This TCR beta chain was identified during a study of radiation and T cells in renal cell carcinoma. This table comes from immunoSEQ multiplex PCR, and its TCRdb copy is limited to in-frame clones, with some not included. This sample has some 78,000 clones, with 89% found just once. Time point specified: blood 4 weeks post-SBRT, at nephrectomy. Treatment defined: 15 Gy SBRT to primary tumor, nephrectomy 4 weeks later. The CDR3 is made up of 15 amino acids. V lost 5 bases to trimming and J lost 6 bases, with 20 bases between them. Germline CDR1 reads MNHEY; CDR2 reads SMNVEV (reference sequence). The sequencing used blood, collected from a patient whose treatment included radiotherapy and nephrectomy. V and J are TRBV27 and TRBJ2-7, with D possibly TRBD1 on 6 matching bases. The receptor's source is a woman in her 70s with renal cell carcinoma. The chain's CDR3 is CASSPLVGGGGEQYF. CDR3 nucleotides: TGTGCCAGCAGTCCCCTCGTCGGTGGGGGCGGCGAGCAGTACTTC.